The T cell receptor (beta chain) described here comes from a study of PD-L1 blockade in urothelial cancer. Study-level background: Males with urothelial cancer arising in the bladder constituted about 90% of the roughly 30 patients.

Time point given: pretreatment peripheral blood. Looked up from germline, CDR1 is PRHDT and CDR2 is FYEKMQ (reference sequence). The CDR3 loop spans 15 amino acids. The V end lost 4 bases, the J end lost 1 base, and 13 bases lay between the germline ends. Profiling relied on immunoSEQ multiplex PCR, and the TCRdb table lists in-frame clones only, not all of them. Here the sample spans 95,000 to 100,000 clones, roughly 87% being singletons. The origin of this receptor is a man aged 60-69 years with urothelial cancer. Material: PBMCs, obtained around atezolizumab (anti-PD-L1) treatment. This chain joins TRBV13 and TRBJ1-1, with D tentatively TRBD1 (5 bases). The CDR3 coding sequence is TGTGCCAGCAGCTCCGGGGACTCACAGAACACTGAAGCTTTCTTT. Its protein product is CASSSGDSQNTEAFF.